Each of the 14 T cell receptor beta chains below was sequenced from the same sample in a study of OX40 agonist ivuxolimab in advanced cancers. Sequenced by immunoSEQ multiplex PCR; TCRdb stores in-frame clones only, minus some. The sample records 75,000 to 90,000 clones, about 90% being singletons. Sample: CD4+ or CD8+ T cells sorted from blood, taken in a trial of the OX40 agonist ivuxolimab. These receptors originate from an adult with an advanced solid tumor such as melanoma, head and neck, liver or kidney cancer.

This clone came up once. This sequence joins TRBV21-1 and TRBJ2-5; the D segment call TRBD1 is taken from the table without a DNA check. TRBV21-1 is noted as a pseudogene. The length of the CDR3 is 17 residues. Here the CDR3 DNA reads TGTGCCAGCAGCCCACGACAGGGTGAAGGGGTCCAAGAGACCCAGTACTTC. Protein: CASSPRQGEGVQETQYF.

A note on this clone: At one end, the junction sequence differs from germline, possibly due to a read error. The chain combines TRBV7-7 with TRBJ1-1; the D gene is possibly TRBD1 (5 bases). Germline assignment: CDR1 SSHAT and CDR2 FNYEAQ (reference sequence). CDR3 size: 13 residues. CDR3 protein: CASSLDRNTEAFF. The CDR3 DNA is TGTGCTAGCAGCCTTGACAGGAACACTGAAGCTTTCTTT. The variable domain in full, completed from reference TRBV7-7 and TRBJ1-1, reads GAGVSQSPRYKVTKRGQDVTLRCDPISSHATLYWYQQALGQGPEFLTYFNYEAQPDKSGLPSDRFSAERPEGSISTLTIQRTEQRDSAMYRCASSLDRNTEAFFGQGTRLTVV.

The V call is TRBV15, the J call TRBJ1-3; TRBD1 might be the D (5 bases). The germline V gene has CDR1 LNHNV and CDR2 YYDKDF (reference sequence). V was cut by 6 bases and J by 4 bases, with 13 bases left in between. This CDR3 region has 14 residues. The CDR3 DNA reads TGTGCCACCAGGGACTTCAGGGAGGGAAACACCATATATTTT. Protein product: CATRDFREGNTIYF.

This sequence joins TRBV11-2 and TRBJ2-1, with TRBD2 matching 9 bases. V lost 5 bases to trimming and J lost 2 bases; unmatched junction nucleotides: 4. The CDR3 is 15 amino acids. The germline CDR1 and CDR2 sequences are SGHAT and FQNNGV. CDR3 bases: TGTGCCAGCAGCACGCGACTAGCGGCCTACAATGAGCAGTTCTTC. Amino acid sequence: CASSTRLAAYNEQFF.

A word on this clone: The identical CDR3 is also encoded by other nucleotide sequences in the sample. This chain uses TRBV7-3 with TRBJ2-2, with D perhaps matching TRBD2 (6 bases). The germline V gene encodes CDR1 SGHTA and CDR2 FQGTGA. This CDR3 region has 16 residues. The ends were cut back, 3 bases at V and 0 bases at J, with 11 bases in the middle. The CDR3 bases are TGTGCCAGCAGCTTGGGTGCGGGATCGAACACCGGGGAGCTGTTTTTT. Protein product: CASSLGAGSNTGELFF.

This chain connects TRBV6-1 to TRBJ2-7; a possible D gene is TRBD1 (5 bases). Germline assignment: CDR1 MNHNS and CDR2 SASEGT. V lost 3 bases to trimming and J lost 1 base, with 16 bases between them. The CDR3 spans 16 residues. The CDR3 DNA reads TGTGCCAGCAGTGACAGGCAGGGTAAAAGTTCCTACGAGCAGTACTTC. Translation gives CASSDRQGKSSYEQYF.

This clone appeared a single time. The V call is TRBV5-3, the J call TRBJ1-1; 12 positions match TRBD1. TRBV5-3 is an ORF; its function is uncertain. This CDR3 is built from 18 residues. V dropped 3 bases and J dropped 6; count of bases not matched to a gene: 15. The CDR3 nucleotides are TGTGCCAGAAGCTCCTGGGACAGGGGGCGTGTAAGGTTTTCTGAAGCTTTCTTT. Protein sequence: CARSSWDRGRVRFSEAFF.

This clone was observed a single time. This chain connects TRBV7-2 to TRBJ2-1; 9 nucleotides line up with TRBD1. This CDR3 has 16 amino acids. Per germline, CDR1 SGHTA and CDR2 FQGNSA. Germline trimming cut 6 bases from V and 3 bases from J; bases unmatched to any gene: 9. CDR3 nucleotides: TGTGCCAGCAGTCTCAACCGGGACAGGGACTACAATGAGCAGTTCTTC. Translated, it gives CASSLNRDRDYNEQFF.

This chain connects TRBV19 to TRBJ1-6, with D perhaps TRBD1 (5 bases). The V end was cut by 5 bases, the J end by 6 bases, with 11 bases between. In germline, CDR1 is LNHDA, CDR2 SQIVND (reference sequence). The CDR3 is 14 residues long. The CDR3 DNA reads TGTGCCAGTAGTTCTGGCAGGGTTAATTCACCCCTCCACTTT. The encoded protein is CASSSGRVNSPLHF.

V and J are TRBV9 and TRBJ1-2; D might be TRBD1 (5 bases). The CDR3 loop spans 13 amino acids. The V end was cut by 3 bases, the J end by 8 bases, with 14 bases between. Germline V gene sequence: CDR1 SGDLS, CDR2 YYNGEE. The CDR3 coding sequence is TGTGCCAGCAGCGCCATTGGGGGATGGGGCTACACCTTC. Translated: CASSAIGGWGYTF.

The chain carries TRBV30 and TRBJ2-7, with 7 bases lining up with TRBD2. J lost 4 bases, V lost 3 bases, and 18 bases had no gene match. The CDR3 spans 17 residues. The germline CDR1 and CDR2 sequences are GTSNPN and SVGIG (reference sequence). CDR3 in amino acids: CAWSGDGEGKILYEQYF. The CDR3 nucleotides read TGTGCCTGGAGCGGGGACGGGGAGGGGAAGATACTATACGAGCAGTACTTC.

The CDR3 sequence: CASSHQYPTHIGGETQYF. CDR3 sequence (DNA): TGTGCCAGTAGTCATCAATACCCCACCCATATAGGGGGAGAGACCCAGTACTTC. This rearrangement joins TRBV19 to TRBJ2-5; TRBD1 is a possible D gene (6 bases). From germline, CDR1 is LNHDA and CDR2 SQIVND (reference sequence). This CDR3 has 18 amino acids. The V end lost 5 bases, the J end lost 4 bases, and 26 bases lay between the germline ends.

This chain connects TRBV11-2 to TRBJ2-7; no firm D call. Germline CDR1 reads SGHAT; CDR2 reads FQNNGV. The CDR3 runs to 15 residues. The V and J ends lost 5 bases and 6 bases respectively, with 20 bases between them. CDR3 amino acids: CASSIHGAKRREQYF. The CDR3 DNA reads TGTGCCAGCAGCATACACGGCGCCAAGAGGCGCGAGCAGTACTTC.

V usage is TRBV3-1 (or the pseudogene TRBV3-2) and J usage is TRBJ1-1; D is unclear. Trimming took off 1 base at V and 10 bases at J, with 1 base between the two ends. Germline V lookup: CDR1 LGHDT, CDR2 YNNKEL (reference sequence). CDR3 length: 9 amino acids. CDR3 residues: CASSQGAFF. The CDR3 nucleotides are TGTGCCAGCAGCCAAGGAGCTTTCTTT.